The present T cell receptor beta chain was sequenced within a study of blood T cell repertoires in COVID-19. Background on the study: Samples representing acute and convalescent COVID-19 were sourced from the United States, Italy and Spain. In each case, the material was cDNA or gDNA derived from T cells, B-cell-depleted T cells, or PBMCs.

V gave up 4 bases and J gave up 8 bases; unmatched junction bases: 11. Germline V gene data show CDR1 as SGHRS and CDR2 as YFSETQ. The CDR3 has 15 amino acids. In the original processing: Reference gene primer amplification gave nucleated cell count estimates. Measured with immunoSEQ multiplex PCR; TCRdb has only the in-frame clones, and not every one. Clonal size and the V and J genes are those of that table, whereas D and trimming came from the DNA. This sample carries under 200,000 clones, roughly 86% of them seen once, and the ten largest clones take 2% to 3%. Sequenced: peripheral blood. The origin of this receptor is a middle-aged man with active or convalescent COVID-19. The J gene is TRBJ1-4, the V gene TRBV5-1; the match to TRBD1 covers 7 bases. CDR3 DNA sequence: TGCGCCAGCAGCCGACAGGGTCAACATGAAGAAAAACTGTTTTTT. The encoded protein is CASSRQGQHEEKLFF.